This entry lists 7 T cell receptor beta chains sequenced from one sample in a study of T cells in Graves' hyperthyroidism and ophthalmopathy. The CDR3 regions of TCR beta were amplified from RNA transcripts. With the HTBI primer set, the TCR CDR3 went through a first round of RT-PCR. TCRdb processed the multiplex PCR reads anew with MiXCR; each CDR3 protein has one entry. The sample carries 730,000 or so distinct CDR3 sequences, 18% recorded once. Sequenced material: blood. Receptors originate from a woman aged 50 to 60 with Graves' hyperthyroidism that later progressed to Graves' ophthalmopathy.

This clonotype was counted a few times. The rearrangement joins TRBV19 to TRBJ2-1; D is unresolved. Germline V gene data show CDR1 as LNHDA and CDR2 as SQIVND (reference sequence). CDR3 size: 15 residues. V was cut by 5 bases and J by 2 bases, with 13 bases left in between. CDR3 in DNA: TGTGCCAGTAGTTGGTCCGGGCCCCCCTACAATGAGCAGTTCTTC. Its translation is CASSWSGPPYNEQFF.

This chain uses TRBV6-1 with TRBJ1-4, with D unresolved. The CDR3 covers 14 residues. Trimming cost V 7 bases and J 0 bases, with 9 bases left between them. The germline CDR1 and CDR2 sequences are MNHNS and SASEGT. Here the CDR3 DNA reads TGTGCCAGCACGGCCTCGGCAACTAATGAAAAACTGTTTTTT. It codes for CASTASATNEKLFF.

The V and J genes are TRBV15 and TRBJ2-5; D possibly corresponds to TRBD2 (6 bases). CDR1 is LNHNV and CDR2 is YYDKDF in the germline V gene (reference sequence). V was clipped by 3 bases and J by 3 bases, with 8 bases between them. The CDR3 is 13 residues long. The CDR3 region is CATSREREETQYF. DNA of the CDR3: TGTGCCACCAGCAGGGAGCGGGAAGAGACCCAGTACTTC.

This clonotype was detected only a few times. The chain joins TRBV6-1 to TRBJ2-3; unclear D gene. The germline V and J ends were trimmed by 4 bases and 5 bases, with 10 bases remaining between them. The germline V gene has CDR1 MNHNS and CDR2 SASEGT. This CDR3 has 13 residues. DNA for the CDR3: TGTGCCAGCAGTGGGTTCTCGGAAGATACGCAGTATTTT. It encodes CASSGFSEDTQYF.

This clonotype was seen at least ten times. The chain couples TRBV7-3 to TRBJ2-1; D is unresolved. CDR3 length: 14 amino acids. The V gene lost 1 base and the J gene lost 5 bases, with 9 bases spanning the gap. Germline assignment: CDR1 SGHTA and CDR2 FQGTGA. CDR3 sequence: CASSLMEPDNEQFF. CDR3 coding DNA: TGTGCCAGCAGCTTAATGGAACCAGACAATGAGCAGTTCTTC.

In its sample, this clonotype was seen many times. The J gene is TRBJ1-5, the V gene TRBV11-2, with D possibly matching TRBD1 (5 bases). CDR3 length: 15 amino acids. CDR1 and CDR2 (germline): SGHAT, FQNNGV. Trimming took off 5 bases at V and 8 bases at J, with 19 bases between the two ends. The CDR3 loop reads CASSGVKKGSEPQHF. The CDR3 DNA reads TGTGCCAGCAGCGGGGTCAAGAAGGGGTCAGAGCCCCAGCATTTT.

As concerns this clonotype: One end of the junction varies from germline; a read error may be responsible. This chain uses TRBV6-1 with TRBJ2-3; TRBD2 might be the D (5 bases). The CDR3 is made up of 15 amino acids. Germline V lookup: CDR1 MNHNS, CDR2 SASEGT. In nucleotides, the CDR3 is TGTGCCTGCAGAGCGATCGGGGAAAGCACAGATACGCAGTATTTT. It codes for CACRAIGESTDTQYF.